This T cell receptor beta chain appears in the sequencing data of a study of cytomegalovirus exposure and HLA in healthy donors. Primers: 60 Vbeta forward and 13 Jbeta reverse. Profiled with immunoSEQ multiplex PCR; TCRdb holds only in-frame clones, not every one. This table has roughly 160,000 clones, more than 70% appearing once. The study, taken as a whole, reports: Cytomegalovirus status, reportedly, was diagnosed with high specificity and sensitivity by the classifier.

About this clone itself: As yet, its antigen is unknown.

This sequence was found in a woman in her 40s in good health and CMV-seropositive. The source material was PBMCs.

Here the CDR3 DNA reads TGCGCCAGCAGCCAAGACACGGGAGCATACACAGATACGCAGTATTTT. Translating gives CASSQDTGAYTDTQYF. The rearrangement links TRBV4-3 to TRBJ2-3; a possible D gene is TRBD2 (6 bases). CDR3 length: 16 residues. Trimming took 0 bases from V and 2 from J, leaving 12 bases between them. CDR1 is LGHNA, CDR2 YSLEER, per germline.